A single sample is the source of the 23 T cell receptor beta chains below, sequenced in a study of cytomegalovirus exposure and HLA in healthy donors. Researchers ran the PCR with 60 Vbeta and 13 Jbeta primers. Method: immunoSEQ multiplex PCR; TCRdb's copy keeps in-frame clones and lacks some. The sample carries 80,000 or so clones, under 70% recorded once. Source material: PBMCs. The receptors originated from a man aged 25 to 45 in good health and CMV-seropositive.

The chain is built from TRBV5-1 and TRBJ2-5, with a weak D call TRBD2 (7 bases). Germline CDR1 and CDR2: SGHRS and YFSETQ. The germline V and J ends were trimmed by 0 bases and 4 bases, with 10 bases remaining between them. This CDR3 is built from 14 residues. The CDR3 region has the DNA TGCGCCAGCAGCTTGGGAGGGGGGGGAGAGACCCAGTACTTC. As protein: CASSLGGGGETQYF. Full variable domain (rest looked up from reference TRBV5-1 and TRBJ2-5): KAGVTQTPRYLIKTRGQQVTLSCSPISGHRSVSWYQQTPGQGLQFLFEYFSETQRNKGNFPGRFSGRQFSNSRSEMNVSTLELGDSALYLCASSLGGGGETQYFGPGTRLLVL.

The rearrangement links TRBV14 to TRBJ2-3; possible D gene TRBD2, 6 bases. V was pared by 4 bases and J by 4 bases, with 12 bases between. This CDR3 contains 14 residues. The germline gives CDR1 SGHDN, CDR2 FVKESK. In DNA, the CDR3 is TGTGCCAGCAGCCTGACTAGTATCGCAGATACGCAGTATTTT. This sequence encodes CASSLTSIADTQYF. Full variable domain (remainder filled in from reference TRBV14 and TRBJ2-3): EAGVTQFPSHSVIEKGQTVTLRCDPISGHDNLYWYRRVMGKEIKFLLHFVKESKQDESGMPNNRFLAERTGGTYSTLKVQPAELEDSGVYFCASSLTSIADTQYFGPGTRLTVL.

The chain is built from TRBV6-6 and TRBJ2-3; 8 nucleotides match TRBD2. The CDR3 covers 16 residues. V shed 6 bases and J 2 bases; nucleotides not matched to a gene: 10. Germline V gives CDR1 MNHNY, CDR2 SVGAGI (reference sequence). The CDR3 DNA is TGTGCCAGCAGCTACGGGAGGGGGTTGTCCACAGATACGCAGTATTTT. Protein: CASSYGRGLSTDTQYF.

This chain links TRBV18 with TRBJ2-7; 12 positions match TRBD1. V shed 0 bases, J shed 7 bases, and the junction held 4 bases outside the gene matches. This CDR3 contains 15 residues. Germline CDR1 is KGHSH and CDR2 is LQKENI. The CDR3 spells CASSPPGQGAGEQYF. DNA for the CDR3: TGTGCCAGCTCACCACCGGGACAGGGGGCGGGTGAGCAGTACTTC. The full variable domain, with the rest looked up from reference TRBV18 and TRBJ2-7, is NAGVMQNPRHLVRRRGQEARLRCSPMKGHSHVYWYRQLPEEGLKFMVYLQKENIIDESGMPKERFSAEFPKEGPSILRIQQVVRGDSAAYFCASSPPGQGAGEQYFGPGTRLTVT.

V is TRBV9 and J is TRBJ2-3; TRBD1 matches at 9 bases. V shed 0 bases and J 9 bases; nucleotides not matched to a gene: 8. Germline V CDR1 and CDR2: SGDLS, YYNGEE. The CDR3 has 15 amino acids. This chain's CDR3 is CASSVVGQGSVTQYF. The CDR3 region has the DNA TGTGCCAGCAGCGTAGTGGGACAGGGTAGTGTCACGCAGTATTTT.

The chain is built from TRBV18 and TRBJ1-5; no firm D call. The CDR3 contains 14 residues. Per the germline V gene, CDR1 is KGHSH and CDR2 is LQKENI. V was clipped by 3 bases and J by 6 bases, with 12 bases between them. Here the CDR3 reads CASSPTLEGQPQHF. For the CDR3, the DNA is TGTGCCAGCTCACCGACACTCGAAGGTCAGCCCCAGCATTTT.

The chain employs TRBV7-2 and TRBJ2-7; 9 positions match TRBD2. V shed 5 bases, J shed 6 bases, and the junction held 11 bases outside the gene matches. The CDR3 is 15 residues long. Looked up from germline, CDR1 is SGHTA and CDR2 is FQGNSA. In DNA, the CDR3 is TGTGCCAGCAGCGCGACGACTAGCGGTCGTCCCGAGCAGTACTTC. Protein: CASSATTSGRPEQYF.

The chain uses TRBV28 and TRBJ2-5; D uncertain. This CDR3 comprises 12 residues. The V end lost 5 bases, the J end lost 6 bases, and 10 bases lay between the germline ends. Germline values: CDR1 MDHEN, CDR2 SYDVKM. The CDR3, as DNA: TGTGCCAGCAGTGGCCCTCAAAAGACCCAGTACTTC. This codes for CASSGPQKTQYF.

This rearrangement joins TRBV28 to TRBJ2-7; the D is unclear. Germline-derived CDR1 and CDR2 are MDHEN and SYDVKM. The CDR3 contains 12 residues. Trimming stripped 2 bases from V and 5 bases from J, with 7 bases between. The DNA of the CDR3 is TGTGCCAGCAGTTTACTGGAGCACGAGCAGTACTTC. Protein sequence: CASSLLEHEQYF.

The J gene is TRBJ2-4, the V gene TRBV28; 12 nucleotides align to TRBD1. Unmatched junction bases numbered 5, after V lost 2 bases and J lost 6 bases. The CDR3 covers 16 residues. Germline V CDR1 and CDR2: MDHEN, SYDVKM. CDR3 in amino acids: CASSLGTGGLGNIQYF. In DNA form, the CDR3 reads TGTGCCAGCAGTTTAGGGACAGGGGGCTTAGGAAACATTCAGTACTTC.

The chain is built from TRBV14 and TRBJ2-7; D unclear. Trimming cost V 1 base and J 7 bases, with 8 bases left between them. The germline V gene has CDR1 SGHDN and CDR2 FVKESK. The CDR3 loop spans 12 amino acids. CDR3 in DNA: TGTGCCAGCAGCCAAGGTCCAGTTGAGCAGTACTTC. Its protein product is CASSQGPVEQYF.

This clone turned up a few times. The chain carries TRBV2 and TRBJ2-1, with no clear D. This CDR3 is 15 amino acids long. Germline assignment: CDR1 SNHLY and CDR2 FYNNEI. V gave up 2 bases and J gave up 7 bases, with 15 bases separating them. The DNA of the CDR3 is TGTGCCAGCAGTGAACAGGTTGGGTATGGGAATGAGCAGTTCTTC. As protein: CASSEQVGYGNEQFF.

J is TRBJ2-1 and V is TRBV19; possible D gene TRBD1, 6 bases. Germline V gives CDR1 LNHDA, CDR2 SQIVND (reference sequence). Trimming took off 7 bases at V and 2 bases at J, with 12 bases between the two ends. This CDR3 region has 14 residues. Here the CDR3 reads CASTTGYAYNEQFF. The CDR3 DNA is TGTGCCAGTACCACAGGGTACGCCTACAATGAGCAGTTCTTC.

V gene TRBV11-2 combines with J gene TRBJ2-2, with D maybe TRBD2 (5 bases). Trimming took 5 bases from V and 6 from J, leaving 19 bases between them. This CDR3 is built from 16 residues. CDR1 SGHAT and CDR2 FQNNGV come from the germline V gene. The CDR3 region is CASSRMAGGLAGELFF. Here the CDR3 DNA reads TGTGCCAGCAGCAGGATGGCGGGCGGACTGGCCGGGGAGCTGTTTTTT.

This clone has just a few counts. CDR3 bases: TGTGCCAGCAGCTTAGGGACTAACAATGAGCAGTTCTTC. It translates to CASSLGTNNEQFF. The chain is built from TRBV7-2 and TRBJ2-1, with D possibly TRBD2 on 6 matching bases. V dropped 1 base and J dropped 5 bases, with 6 bases sitting between them. CDR3 length: 13 residues. Looked up from germline, CDR1 is SGHTA and CDR2 is FQGNSA.

The rearrangement links TRBV6-6 to TRBJ1-2, with 9 bases aligning to TRBD1. The germline V gene encodes CDR1 MNHNY and CDR2 SVGAGI (reference sequence). Trimming cost V 5 bases and J 8 bases; bases outside gene matches: 3. The CDR3 spans 12 residues. CDR3 region: CASSRDRDGYTF. CDR3 DNA: TGTGCCAGCAGTCGGGACAGGGACGGCTACACCTTC.

The V call is TRBV5-1, the J call TRBJ1-2, with D maybe TRBD1 (6 bases). Trimming removed 4 bases at V and 8 bases at J, with 27 bases between. This CDR3 is built from 17 residues. The germline V gene encodes CDR1 SGHRS and CDR2 YFSETQ. Here the CDR3 reads CASSITSPGQGKRGYTF. The DNA of the CDR3 is TGCGCCAGCAGCATTACATCACCGGGACAAGGGAAGAGAGGCTACACCTTC.

The genes are TRBV7-9 and TRBJ2-2; D possibly corresponds to TRBD1 (5 bases). This CDR3 has 13 amino acids. V lost 11 bases and J lost 7, with 17 bases in between. Looked up from germline, CDR1 is SEHNR and CDR2 is FQNEAQ (reference sequence). The DNA of the CDR3 is TGTGCCTCCATCCCGGACACCGGCGGGGAGCTGTTTTTT. This translates into CASIPDTGGELFF.

The chain joins TRBV5-4 to TRBJ2-5; a weak D match, TRBD1 (5 bases). The CDR3 extends over 14 amino acids. Trimming removed 2 bases from V and 1 base from J, with 9 bases in between. Germline CDR1 SGHNT, CDR2 YYREEE (reference sequence). In DNA, the CDR3 is TGTGCCAGCAGCTTCCAGGGTTCCCAAGAGACCCAGTACTTC. Translated, it gives CASSFQGSQETQYF. The entire variable domain, with the rest obtained from reference TRBV5-4 and TRBJ2-5, is as follows: ETGVTQSPTHLIKTRGQQVTLRCSSQSGHNTVSWYQQALGQGPQFIFQYYREEENGRGNFPPRFSGLQFPNYSSELNVNALELDDSALYLCASSFQGSQETQYFGPGTRLLVL.

CDR3 nucleotide sequence: TGTGCCAGCAGCCAAGGACAGCGCACAGATACGCAGTATTTT. Protein sequence: CASSQGQRTDTQYF. V is TRBV11-2 and J is TRBJ2-3, with TRBD1 as a possible D gene (6 bases). Germline V gene sequence: CDR1 SGHAT, CDR2 FQNNGV. V was shortened by 5 bases and J by 1 base, with 10 bases between the two germline ends. The CDR3 totals 14 residues.

This rearrangement joins TRBV15 to TRBJ2-3; D possibly corresponds to TRBD2 (5 bases). Germline CDR1 LNHNV, CDR2 YYDKDF (reference sequence). The CDR3 has 15 residues. Trimming took off 4 bases at V and 3 bases at J, with 14 bases between the two ends. CDR3: CATSKNSGVTDTQYF. Written as DNA, the CDR3 is TGTGCCACCAGCAAAAATTCCGGGGTAACAGATACGCAGTATTTT.

The gene calls are TRBV5-6 and TRBJ1-6, with TRBD1 identical over 9 bases. The trim removed 4 bases at V and 7 bases at J, leaving 6 bases unmatched. CDR1 SGHDT and CDR2 YYEEEE come from the germline V gene. The CDR3 is made up of 15 amino acids. The CDR3 loop reads CASSADRGNNSPLHF. For the CDR3, the DNA is TGTGCCAGCAGCGCGGACAGGGGCAACAATTCACCCCTCCACTTT.

The V gene is TRBV11-2, the J gene TRBJ2-7; D gene unclear. The V gene's germline CDR1 is SGHAT and CDR2 FQNNGV. Trimming pared 3 bases from V and 4 bases from J, leaving 13 bases between. CDR3 length equals 14 residues. The CDR3 DNA reads TGTGCCAGCAGCTTTAGGAGATTTAATTACGAGCAGTACTTC. Protein product: CASSFRRFNYEQYF.